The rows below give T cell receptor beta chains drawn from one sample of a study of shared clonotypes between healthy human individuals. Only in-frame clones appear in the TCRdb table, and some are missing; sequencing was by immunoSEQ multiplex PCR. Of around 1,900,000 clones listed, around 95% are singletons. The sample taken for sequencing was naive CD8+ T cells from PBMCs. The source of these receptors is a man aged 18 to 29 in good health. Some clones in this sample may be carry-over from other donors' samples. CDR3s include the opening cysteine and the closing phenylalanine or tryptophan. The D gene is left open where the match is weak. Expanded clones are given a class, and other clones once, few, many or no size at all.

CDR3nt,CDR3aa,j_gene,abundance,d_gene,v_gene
TGTGCCAGCAGTTCAGTGGGGCCTTACTCTGGGGCCAACGTCCTGACTTTC,CASSSVGPYSGANVLTF,TRBJ2-6,NA,NA,TRBV27
TGTGCCAGCAGCGACAGGGGGGTTACTGAAGCTTTCTTT,CASSDRGVTEAFF,TRBJ1-1,NA,TRBD1,TRBV27
TGTGCCAGTAGTATTTCGGGACCTCTAGCGAATCAGCCCCAGCATTTT,CASSISGPLANQPQHF,TRBJ1-5,NA,NA,TRBV19
TGTGCCATCAGTGACCCCCGGGGCCTGAACACTGAAGCTTTCTTT,CAISDPRGLNTEAFF,TRBJ1-1,NA,NA,TRBV10-3
TGTGCCAGCAGCCCCCGACAGACGAGCTCCTACGAGCAGTACTTC,CASSPRQTSSYEQYF,TRBJ2-7,NA,NA,TRBV27
TGTGCCAGTCAGAGGCGGGAAAATCAGCCCCAGCATTTT,CASQRRENQPQHF,TRBJ1-5,NA,NA,TRBV7-2
TGCGCCAGCAGCCTCCCACTAGCGGGAGTACCCTACGAGCAGTACTTC,CASSLPLAGVPYEQYF,TRBJ2-7,NA,TRBD2,TRBV5-1
TGTGCCAGCAGCCCGTCGGGGTCCTACGAGCAGTACTTC,CASSPSGSYEQYF,TRBJ2-7,NA,NA,TRBV27
TGTGCCAGCAGTTTGCCCGTCTCGGAGCAGTACTTC,CASSLPVSEQYF,TRBJ2-7,NA,NA,TRBV28
TGCGCCAGCAGCTACACTAGCGGTACCTACAATGAGCAGTTCTTC,CASSYTSGTYNEQFF,TRBJ2-1,NA,TRBD2,TRBV5-1
TGTGCCAGCAGCAGCCGGACTAGCACAGATACGCAGTATTTT,CASSSRTSTDTQYF,TRBJ2-3,NA,NA,TRBV11-3
TGTGCCAGTAGAATGGGGACAGGGGGCACCGGGGAGCTGTTTTTT,CASRMGTGGTGELFF,TRBJ2-2,NA,TRBD1,TRBV19
TGTGCCAGCAGTGAAGCGCGTAACCGTCCGAGGGAGCAGTACTTC,CASSEARNRPREQYF,TRBJ2-7,NA,NA,TRBV6-1
TGTGCCAGTAGTCAGGGGGATGAAGCTTTCTTT,CASSQGDEAFF,TRBJ1-1,NA,TRBD1,TRBV19
TGTGCCAGCAGTTTCACGGGAGTGAAAGAGACCCAGTACTTC,CASSFTGVKETQYF,TRBJ2-5,NA,NA,TRBV6-5
TGTGCCAGCTCACCAAGGGAGCAGGACTCCAATGAGCAGTTCTTC,CASSPREQDSNEQFF,TRBJ2-1,NA,NA,TRBV18
TGTGCCAGCAGCCCCCCCGGGGTTTCCTATGGCTACACCTTC,CASSPPGVSYGYTF,TRBJ1-2,NA,NA,TRBV5-5
TGCAGCGTTGTGGACACCACCGGGGAGCTGTTTTTT,CSVVDTTGELFF,TRBJ2-2,few,NA,TRBV29-1
TGTGCCAGCAGCTTAGTTGGCACGAACACTGAAGCTTTCTTT,CASSLVGTNTEAFF,TRBJ1-1,few,NA,TRBV7-8
TGTGCCACCAATTCGGGACGGAACTACAATGAGCAGTTCTTC,CATNSGRNYNEQFF,TRBJ2-1,NA,NA,TRBV15
TGTGCCAGCAGCTTAGTATCCACCGGGGAGCTGTTTTTT,CASSLVSTGELFF,TRBJ2-2,NA,NA,TRBV11-2
TGTGCCAGCAGCGTGGGACAGGGAGAAACCGGGGAGCTGTTTTTT,CASSVGQGETGELFF,TRBJ2-2,NA,TRBD1,TRBV7-9
TGTGCCAGCACCGGGAGTGCAGGGGTGGGCTACGAGCAGTACTTC,CASTGSAGVGYEQYF,TRBJ2-7,NA,NA,TRBV6-1
TGTGCCAGCAGCTCAAGCGGGGGGGCTGGGGCCAACGTCCTGACTTTC,CASSSSGGAGANVLTF,TRBJ2-6,NA,TRBD2,TRBV11-3
TGTGCCAGTAGTATGAGGGGTAGCTATGGCTACACCTTC,CASSMRGSYGYTF,TRBJ1-2,NA,NA,TRBV19
TGTGCCAGCACCTTAGGGGGCGGCGAGCAGTACTTC,CASTLGGGEQYF,TRBJ2-7,NA,TRBD1,TRBV6-6
TGTGCCAGCAGCTGGGAACAGGGGAGCTCCTACAATGAGCAGTTCTTC,CASSWEQGSSYNEQFF,TRBJ2-1,NA,TRBD1,TRBV7-9
TGTGCCAGCAGTCCCCCAGATCAGCCCCAGCATTTT,CASSPPDQPQHF,TRBJ1-5,NA,NA,TRBV28
TGTGCCAGCAGCTTACGGCTAGCGGGAGTTCATGAGCAGTACTTC,CASSLRLAGVHEQYF,TRBJ2-7,NA,TRBD2,TRBV7-8
TGTGCCTGGAGATGGGCCGGGGAGCTGTTTTTT,CAWRWAGELFF,TRBJ2-2,NA,NA,TRBV30
TGTGCCAGCGGCCCGGACAGGGAAGCTTTCTTT,CASGPDREAFF,TRBJ1-1,NA,TRBD1,TRBV7-9
TGTGCCAGCAGCCGAGGAGAATACGAGCAGTACTTC,CASSRGEYEQYF,TRBJ2-7,NA,NA,TRBV13
TGTGCCAGCAGCGTCACTAGCGCGTACACAGATACGCAGTATTTT,CASSVTSAYTDTQYF,TRBJ2-3,NA,TRBD2,TRBV9